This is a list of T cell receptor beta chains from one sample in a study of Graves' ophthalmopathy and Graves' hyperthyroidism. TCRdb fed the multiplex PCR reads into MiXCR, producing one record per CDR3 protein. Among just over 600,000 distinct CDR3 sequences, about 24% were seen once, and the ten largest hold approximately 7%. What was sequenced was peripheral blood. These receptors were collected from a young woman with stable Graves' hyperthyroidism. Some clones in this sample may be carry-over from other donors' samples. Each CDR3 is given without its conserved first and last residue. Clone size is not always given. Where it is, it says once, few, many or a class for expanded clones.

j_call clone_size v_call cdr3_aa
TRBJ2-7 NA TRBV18 ASSAAPAPYEQY
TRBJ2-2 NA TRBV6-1 ASSSTGGTGELL
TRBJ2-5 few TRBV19 ASSSSGGLLETQY
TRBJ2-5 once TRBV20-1 SAAGTGGIETQY
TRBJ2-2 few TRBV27 ASSSTLGTSGGLNTGELF
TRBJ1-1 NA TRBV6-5 ASSYQDRDTEAF
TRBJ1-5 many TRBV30 ACTRPGQGSNQPQH
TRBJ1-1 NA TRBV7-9 ASSLQGRGITEAF
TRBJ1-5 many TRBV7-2 ASSARDSSNQPQH
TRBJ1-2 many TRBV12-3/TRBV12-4 ASSPDRGVVPFGYT
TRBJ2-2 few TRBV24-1 ATSDARLAASTGELF
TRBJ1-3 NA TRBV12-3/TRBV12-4 ASSLRAGSGNTIY
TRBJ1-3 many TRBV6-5 ASSYGRSGNTIY
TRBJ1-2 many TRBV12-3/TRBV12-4 ASSGQGWGYT
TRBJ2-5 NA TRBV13 ASSFPGGQETQY
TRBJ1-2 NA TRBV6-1 GTGSPYT
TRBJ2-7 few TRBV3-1 ASSQSDRAEQY
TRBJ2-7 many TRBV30 AWSAPQFRDEQY
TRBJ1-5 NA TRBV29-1 SVEVGTGGNQPQH
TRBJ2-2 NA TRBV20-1 SASDRQGVGELF
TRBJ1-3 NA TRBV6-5 ASSSYRTLGNTIY
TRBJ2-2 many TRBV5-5 ASSLDRGPSTGELF
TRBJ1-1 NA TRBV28 ASSLTAGTNTEAF
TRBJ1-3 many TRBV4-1 ASSQDTTSGNTIY
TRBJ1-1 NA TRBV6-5 ASSYLLGAMNTEAF
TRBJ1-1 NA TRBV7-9 ASNKLNTEAF
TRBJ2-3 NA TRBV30 AWSVGSTDTQY
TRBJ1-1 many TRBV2 ASSEERRNTEAF
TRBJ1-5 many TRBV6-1 ASSLLSGDQPQH
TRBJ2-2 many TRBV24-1 ATSEDSTTFTGELF
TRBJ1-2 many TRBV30 AWDGNYGYT
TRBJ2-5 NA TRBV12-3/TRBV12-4 ASSSRGREETQY
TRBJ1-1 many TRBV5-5 ASSLAGTAQNSEAF
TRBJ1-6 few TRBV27 ASSSRDSYNSPLH
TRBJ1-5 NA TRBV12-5 ASGLGGPQPNQPQH
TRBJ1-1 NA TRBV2 ASIGDRAMNTEAF
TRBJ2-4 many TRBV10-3 AISRQGGDIQY
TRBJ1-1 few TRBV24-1 ATGDSLNTEAF
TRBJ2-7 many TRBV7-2 ASSLSGQGRTYEQY
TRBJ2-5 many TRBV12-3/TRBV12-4 ASSLFLDPETQY
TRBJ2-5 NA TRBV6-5 ASSYSAGLQETQY
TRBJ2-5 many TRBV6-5 ASSYSGVTQETQY
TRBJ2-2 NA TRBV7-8 ASSLGRGTGELF
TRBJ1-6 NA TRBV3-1 ASSPRSGENSPLH
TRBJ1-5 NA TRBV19 ASLGSGPPH
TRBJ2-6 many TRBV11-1 ASSQRTASGANVLT
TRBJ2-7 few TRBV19 ASTTWRDTDYEQY
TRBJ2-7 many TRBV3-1 ASSQVDTSRQY
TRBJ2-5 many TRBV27 ASSPPGGLEETQY
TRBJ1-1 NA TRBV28 ASPVGTSEAF
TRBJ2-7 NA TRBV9 ASSEGTGGHSYEQY
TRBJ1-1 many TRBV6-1 ASNPPGPKSTEAF
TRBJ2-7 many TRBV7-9 ASSPPQGHEQY
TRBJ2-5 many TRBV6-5 ASSSDDVNRAETQY